Listed here is a single TCR beta chain. Trimming cost V 2 bases and J 9 bases, with 14 bases left between them. This CDR3 comprises 14 residues. Germline loops: CDR1 MNHNS, CDR2 SASEGT. This sample is drawn from a study of blood T cell repertoires in COVID-19. The overall study: PBMCs, B-cell-depleted T cells, or T cells provided the cDNA or gDNA that made up the material.

In the original analysis: Amplification of reference gene primers was used by the study to estimate nucleated cell counts. Libraries were prepared by immunoSEQ multiplex PCR; TCRdb keeps only in-frame clonotypes and omits some of them. V, J and clone size were drawn from that table, and D and trimming were deduced from the DNA. The sample has about 200,000 clones, 89% seen once. The specimen was PBMCs or T cells enriched from blood (not recorded which). This receptor was taken from a woman under 40 with acute COVID-19. The chain couples TRBV6-1 to TRBJ2-1; D is unresolved. The CDR3 nucleotides are TGTGCCAGCAGTGAATTTGGAGTAGTCAGTGAGCAGTTCTTC. Translating it yields CASSEFGVVSEQFF.